A selection of T cell receptor beta chains follows, all from one sample in a study of beta chain features in type 1 diabetes. Repertoires were generated with immunoSEQ multiplex PCR, while TCRdb's copy carries only in-frame clones and drops some. The sample contains about 210,000 clones, about 11% of which appear only once. Source material: central memory CD4+ T cells from blood. These receptors were collected from a young man in good health. CDR3s include the opening cysteine and the closing phenylalanine or tryptophan. Each record gives: clone size, V gene, D gene, J gene, CDR3 length, CDR3 protein, CDR3 DNA. A D gene is named only where the DNA matches it firmly. Not all rows give a size; the values are once, few, many and, for expanded clones, a class.

-	TRBV29-1	TRBD2	TRBJ2-5	13	CSVGGGRAETQYF	TGCAGCGTTGGAGGCGGGAGGGCAGAGACCCAGTACTTC
-	TRBV7-2	-	TRBJ2-7	15	CASSSYGSDLAEQYF	TGTGCCAGCAGCTCCTACGGGAGCGACTTGGCGGAGCAGTACTTC
-	TRBV5-6	-	TRBJ1-1	14	CASSELGRDTEAFF	TGTGCCAGCAGCGAATTAGGGAGGGACACTGAAGCTTTCTTT
-	TRBV11-1	TRBD1	TRBJ2-3	15	CASSWTGTGTDTQYF	TGTGCCAGCAGCTGGACCGGGACAGGGACAGATACGCAGTATTTT
-	TRBV7-2	-	TRBJ1-2	15	CASSVTGWSNYGYTF	TGTGCCAGCAGCGTTACAGGGTGGTCTAACTATGGCTACACCTTC
many	TRBV27	-	TRBJ2-1	16	CASSLLSQGSDNEQFF	TGTGCCAGCAGTTTATTGTCCCAGGGGAGCGACAATGAGCAGTTCTTC
many	TRBV29-1	-	TRBJ1-1	13	CSGERATGTEAFF	TGCAGCGGGGAGAGAGCCACGGGAACTGAAGCTTTCTTT
few	TRBV29-1	TRBD1	TRBJ1-4	13	CSVDTGVHEKLFF	TGCAGCGTTGATACAGGGGTACATGAAAAACTGTTTTTT
-	TRBV30	-	TRBJ1-3	15	CAWSVGSVSGNTIYF	TGTGCCTGGAGTGTGGGAAGTGTCTCTGGAAACACCATATATTTT
many	TRBV5-4	TRBD2	TRBJ2-7	14	CASSAGLAKYEQYF	TGTGCCAGCAGCGCTGGACTAGCAAAATACGAGCAGTACTTC